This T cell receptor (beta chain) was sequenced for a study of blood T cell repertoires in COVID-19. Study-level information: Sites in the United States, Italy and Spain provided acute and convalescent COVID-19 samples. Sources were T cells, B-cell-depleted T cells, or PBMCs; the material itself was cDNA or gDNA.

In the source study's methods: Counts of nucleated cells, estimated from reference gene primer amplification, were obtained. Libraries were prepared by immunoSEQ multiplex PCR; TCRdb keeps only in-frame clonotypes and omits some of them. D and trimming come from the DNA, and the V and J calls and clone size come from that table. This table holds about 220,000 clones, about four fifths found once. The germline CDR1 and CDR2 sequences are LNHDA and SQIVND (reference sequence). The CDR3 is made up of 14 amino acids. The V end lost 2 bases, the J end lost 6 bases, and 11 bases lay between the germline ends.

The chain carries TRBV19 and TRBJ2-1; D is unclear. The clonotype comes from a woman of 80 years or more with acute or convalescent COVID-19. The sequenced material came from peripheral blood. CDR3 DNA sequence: TGTGCCAGTAGTATAATTGAGACTCGCAATGAGCAGTTCTTC. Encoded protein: CASSIIETRNEQFF.